The 18 T cell receptor beta chains below were found in one sample sequenced in a study of response to subunit inactivated influenza vaccine. Via MiXCR, TCRdb re-called the RT-PCR reads, giving one row per CDR3 protein. The repertoire includes about 480,000 distinct CDR3 sequences, approximately 13% of them detected once, and about an eighth sits in the top ten. The sample was PBMCs from blood, taken about 40 days after vaccination. The receptors here all came from a man in his forties or fifties who received an inactivated influenza vaccine.

This clonotype was observed a handful of times. CDR3 sequence: CASSQDFGLATTYEQYF. Written as DNA, the CDR3 is TGTGCCAGCAGCCAAGATTTCGGGCTAGCGACAACCTACGAGCAGTACTTC. The J gene is TRBJ2-7, the V gene TRBV4-2, with D possibly TRBD2 on 6 matching bases. Trimming stripped 0 bases from V and 2 bases from J, with 17 bases between. Germline V CDR1 and CDR2: LGHNA, YNFKEQ. This CDR3 is built from 17 residues.

V is TRBV7-2 and J is TRBJ2-7; D is ambiguous. V was cut by 6 bases and J by 5 bases, with 17 bases left in between. CDR1 is SGHTA, CDR2 FQGNSA, per germline. CDR3 length equals 14 residues. The CDR3 spells CASSSLVLEHEQYF. The CDR3 bases are TGTGCCAGCAGTTCTCTAGTCCTTGAGCACGAGCAGTACTTC. Based on the CDR3 plus reference TRBV7-2 and TRBJ2-7, the full variable domain is GAGVSQSPSNKVTEKGKDVELRCDPISGHTALYWYRQSLGQGLEFLIYFQGNSAPDKSGLPSDRFSAERTGGSVSTLTIQRTQQEDSAVYLCASSSLVLEHEQYFGPGTRLTVT.

The chain is built from TRBV27 and TRBJ1-5, with no clear D. Per the germline V gene, CDR1 is MNHEY and CDR2 is SMNVEV (reference sequence). This CDR3 has 13 amino acids. V was clipped by 6 bases and J by 1 base, with 7 bases between them. The CDR3, as DNA: TGTGCCAGCAGCAGGATGAGCAATCAGCCCCAGCATTTT. It encodes CASSRMSNQPQHF.

V is TRBV5-1 and J is TRBJ2-5; 10 bases fit TRBD1. V gave up 4 bases and J gave up 7 bases; unmatched junction bases: 13. This CDR3 is 16 amino acids long. The V gene's germline CDR1 is SGHRS and CDR2 YFSETQ. The CDR3 is CASSLSGTGEKLTQYF. The CDR3 region has the DNA TGCGCCAGCAGCCTTTCCGGGACAGGGGAGAAGTTGACCCAGTACTTC.

This clonotype was picked up a small number of times. The chain joins TRBV11-2 to TRBJ2-4; the D is unclear. CDR3 length: 13 amino acids. Germline values: CDR1 SGHAT, CDR2 FQNNGV. The germline V and J ends were trimmed by 0 bases and 7 bases, with 7 bases remaining between them. In DNA form, the CDR3 reads TGTGCCAGCAGCTTAGATATTACGAACATTCAGTACTTC. Amino acid sequence: CASSLDITNIQYF.

Only a few counts were recorded for this clonotype. V and J are TRBV5-1 and TRBJ2-1; TRBD2 matches 10 bases. The J segment lost 7 bases and the V segment lost 0 bases, leaving 7 bases of the junction unmatched. Germline assignment: CDR1 SGHRS and CDR2 YFSETQ. CDR3 size: 16 residues. In DNA form, the CDR3 reads TGCGCCAGCAGCTTGGCACTAGCGGGACGACTTAATGAGCAGTTCTTC. It encodes CASSLALAGRLNEQFF.

This clonotype was picked up a small number of times. The gene calls are TRBV10-3 and TRBJ2-3, with 7 bases that match TRBD1. V shed 5 bases and J 4 bases; nucleotides not matched to a gene: 3. Germline V gives CDR1 ENHRY, CDR2 SYGVKD. The CDR3 spans 13 residues. In nucleotides, the CDR3 is TGTGCCATCAGTAGTACAGGGGCAGATACGCAGTATTTT. Its protein product is CAISSTGADTQYF.

The genes are TRBV5-1 and TRBJ2-2, with 9 positions matching TRBD1. This CDR3 comprises 15 residues. CDR1 is SGHRS and CDR2 is YFSETQ in the germline V gene. The junction had 7 bases not matched to a gene; V was cut back by 4 bases and J by 6 bases. In DNA form, the CDR3 reads TGCGCCAGCAGCCCGGGGACAGGGTCCTCCGGGGAGCTGTTTTTT. Encoded protein: CASSPGTGSSGELFF.

This clonotype came up many times. The chain links TRBV30 to TRBJ1-1; possibly TRBD1 for D (6 bases). The CDR3 sequence is 15 residues long. Germline V lookup: CDR1 GTSNPN, CDR2 SVGIG (reference sequence). The V and J ends lost 0 bases and 1 base respectively, with 12 bases between them. The CDR3 DNA is TGTGCCTGGAGTGTTGTCCTGACAGGGAACACTGAAGCTTTCTTT. Its protein product is CAWSVVLTGNTEAFF.

The J gene is TRBJ1-1, the V gene TRBV7-9; D possibly corresponds to TRBD1 (5 bases). From germline, CDR1 is SEHNR and CDR2 FQNEAQ (reference sequence). The CDR3 is 15 residues long. Trimming stripped 6 bases from V and 3 bases from J, with 17 bases between. CDR3 sequence (DNA): TGTGCCAGCAGGGGACGTCAGGGAGGGGACACTGAAGCTTTCTTT. It specifies CASRGRQGGDTEAFF.

The V gene is TRBV18, the J gene TRBJ1-6; 7 nucleotides line up with TRBD1. Looked up from germline, CDR1 is KGHSH and CDR2 is LQKENI. The V segment lost 6 bases and the J segment 7 bases; nucleotides outside the gene matches: 9. This CDR3 comprises 15 residues. The CDR3 loop is CASSPRDSQNSPLHF. Written as DNA, the CDR3 is TGTGCCAGCTCGCCCCGGGACAGTCAGAATTCACCCCTCCACTTT. Full variable domain (remainder filled in from reference TRBV18 and TRBJ1-6): NAGVMQNPRHLVRRRGQEARLRCSPMKGHSHVYWYRQLPEEGLKFMVYLQKENIIDESGMPKERFSAEFPKEGPSILRIQQVVRGDSAAYFCASSPRDSQNSPLHFGNGTRLTVT.

This rearrangement joins TRBV7-2 to TRBJ2-2; D uncertain. This CDR3 is built from 14 residues. CDR1 SGHTA and CDR2 FQGNSA come from the germline V gene. V lost 5 bases, J lost 2 bases, and 9 bases lay in between. The CDR3 nucleotides read TGTGCCAGCAGCCTACGGTCCAACACCGGGGAGCTGTTTTTT. Its translation: CASSLRSNTGELFF.

The rearrangement uses TRBV10-3 and TRBJ2-5, with D unclear. The ends were cut back, 7 bases at V and 2 bases at J, with 11 bases in the middle. This CDR3 is 13 amino acids long. Germline V gives CDR1 ENHRY, CDR2 SYGVKD. The CDR3 loop reads CAIKKDPQETQYF. CDR3 sequence (DNA): TGTGCCATCAAAAAGGACCCTCAAGAGACCCAGTACTTC.

This clonotype was seen only a few times. This chain joins TRBV7-2 and TRBJ1-1; a possible D gene is TRBD1 (5 bases). The germline gives CDR1 SGHTA, CDR2 FQGNSA. With 2 bases removed from V and 4 bases from J, the gap between germline ends came to 11 bases. The CDR3 length is 14 residues. In nucleotides, the CDR3 is TGTGCCAGCAGCTTAAGAGGGGTGAGCACTGAAGCTTTCTTT. Its translation is CASSLRGVSTEAFF.

The rearrangement links TRBV2 to TRBJ2-7; 7 nucleotides match TRBD2. V dropped 7 bases and J dropped 0; count of bases not matched to a gene: 12. Germline loops: CDR1 SNHLY, CDR2 FYNNEI. The CDR3 runs to 16 residues. The CDR3 sequence is CASITGGGGSSYEQYF. The CDR3, as DNA: TGTGCCAGCATCACGGGTGGCGGGGGAAGCTCCTACGAGCAGTACTTC.

Only a few counts were recorded for this clonotype. For the CDR3, the DNA is TGTGCCAGCAGTCCGGCGTTAGTTCAGCCCCAGCATTTT. It encodes CASSPALVQPQHF. This chain connects TRBV27 to TRBJ1-5; the D is unclear. The germline gives CDR1 MNHEY, CDR2 SMNVEV (reference sequence). Trimming took off 5 bases at V and 6 bases at J, with 11 bases between the two ends. The CDR3 covers 13 residues.

This clonotype has a handful of counts. The chain carries TRBV28 and TRBJ2-1; maybe TRBD2 (6 bases). The CDR3 loop spans 15 amino acids. CDR1 and CDR2 from the germline V gene are MDHEN and SYDVKM. Deletions cut 6 bases from V and 2 bases from J, with 14 bases between. CDR3 region: CASSRDFDPYNEQFF. The CDR3, as DNA: TGTGCCAGCAGCAGGGACTTTGACCCCTACAATGAGCAGTTCTTC.

The chain is built from TRBV11-2 and TRBJ2-1; 12 positions match TRBD2. Looked up from germline, CDR1 is SGHAT and CDR2 is FQNNGV. V shed 5 bases, J shed 7 bases, and the junction held 3 bases outside the gene matches. The CDR3 has 14 amino acids. CDR3 sequence: CASSPSGGANEQFF. The CDR3 DNA reads as TGTGCCAGCAGCCCTAGCGGGGGGGCAAATGAGCAGTTCTTC.